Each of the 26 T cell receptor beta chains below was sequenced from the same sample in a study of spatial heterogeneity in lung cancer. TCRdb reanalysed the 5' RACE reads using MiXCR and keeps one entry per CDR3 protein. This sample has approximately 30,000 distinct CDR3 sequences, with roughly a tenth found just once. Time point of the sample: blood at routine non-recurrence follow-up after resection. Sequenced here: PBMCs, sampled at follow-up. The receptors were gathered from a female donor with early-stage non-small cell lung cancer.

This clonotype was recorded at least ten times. CDR3 protein: CASSRRYDSPLHF. CDR3 DNA: TGTGCCAGCAGCCGCCGTTATGATTCACCCCTCCACTTT. V gene TRBV7-2 combines with J gene TRBJ1-6; D is unresolved. The CDR3 is 13 residues long. CDR1 and CDR2 from the germline V gene are SGHTA and FQGNSA. V lost 5 bases and J lost 8, with 10 bases in between.

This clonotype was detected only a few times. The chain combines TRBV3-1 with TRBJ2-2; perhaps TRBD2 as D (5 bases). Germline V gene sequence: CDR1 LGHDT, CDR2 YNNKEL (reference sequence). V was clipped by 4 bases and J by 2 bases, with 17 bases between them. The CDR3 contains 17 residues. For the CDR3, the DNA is TGTGCCAGCAGCCCCAAGTGGAGGTCGGGAAACACCGGGGAGCTGTTTTTT. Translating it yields CASSPKWRSGNTGELFF.

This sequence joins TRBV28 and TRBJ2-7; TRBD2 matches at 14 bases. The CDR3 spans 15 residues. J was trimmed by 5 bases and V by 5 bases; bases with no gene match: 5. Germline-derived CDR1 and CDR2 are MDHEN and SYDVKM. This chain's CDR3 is CASSPGTSGSDEQYF. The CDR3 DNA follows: TGTGCCAGCAGTCCCGGGACTAGCGGGAGCGACGAGCAGTACTTC.

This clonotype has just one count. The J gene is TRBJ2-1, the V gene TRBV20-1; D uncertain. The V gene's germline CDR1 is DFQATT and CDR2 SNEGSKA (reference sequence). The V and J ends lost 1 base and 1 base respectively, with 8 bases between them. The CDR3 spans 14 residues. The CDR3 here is CSARVRDSYNEQFF. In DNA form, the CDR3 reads TGCAGTGCTAGAGTAAGGGATTCCTACAATGAGCAGTTCTTC.

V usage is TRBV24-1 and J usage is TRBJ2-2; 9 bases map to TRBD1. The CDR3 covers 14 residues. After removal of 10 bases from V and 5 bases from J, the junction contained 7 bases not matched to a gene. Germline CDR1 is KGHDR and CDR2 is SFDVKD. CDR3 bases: TGTGCCACAGAGGGGACAGGGCGGACCGGGGAGCTGTTTTTT. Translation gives CATEGTGRTGELFF.

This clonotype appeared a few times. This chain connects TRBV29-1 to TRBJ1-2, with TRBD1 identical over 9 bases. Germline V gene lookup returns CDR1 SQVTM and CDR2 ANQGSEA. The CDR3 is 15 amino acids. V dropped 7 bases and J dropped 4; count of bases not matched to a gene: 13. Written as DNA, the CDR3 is TGCAGCGCTAGGGACAGGGAGGGAGGAGGCTATGGCTACACCTTC. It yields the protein CSARDREGGGYGYTF.

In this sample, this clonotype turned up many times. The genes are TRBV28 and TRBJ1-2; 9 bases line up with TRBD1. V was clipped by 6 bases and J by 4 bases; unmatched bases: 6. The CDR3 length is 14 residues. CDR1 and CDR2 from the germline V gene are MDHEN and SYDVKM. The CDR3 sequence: CASRPQGAGYGYTF. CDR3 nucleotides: TGTGCCAGCAGGCCACAGGGGGCAGGCTATGGCTACACCTTC.

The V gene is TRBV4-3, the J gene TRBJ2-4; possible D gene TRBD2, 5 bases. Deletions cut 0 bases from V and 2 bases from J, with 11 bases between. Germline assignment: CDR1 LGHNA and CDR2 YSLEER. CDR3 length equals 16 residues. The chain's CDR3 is CASSQDARGPKNIQYF. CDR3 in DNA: TGCGCCAGCAGCCAAGATGCCCGCGGGCCCAAAAACATTCAGTACTTC.

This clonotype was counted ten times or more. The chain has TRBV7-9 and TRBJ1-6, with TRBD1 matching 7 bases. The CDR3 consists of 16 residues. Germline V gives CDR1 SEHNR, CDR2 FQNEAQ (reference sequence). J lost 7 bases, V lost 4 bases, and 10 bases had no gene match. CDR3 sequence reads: CASSSPPGQLNSPLHF. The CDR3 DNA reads TGTGCCAGCAGCTCCCCCCCGGGACAGCTAAATTCACCCCTCCACTTT.

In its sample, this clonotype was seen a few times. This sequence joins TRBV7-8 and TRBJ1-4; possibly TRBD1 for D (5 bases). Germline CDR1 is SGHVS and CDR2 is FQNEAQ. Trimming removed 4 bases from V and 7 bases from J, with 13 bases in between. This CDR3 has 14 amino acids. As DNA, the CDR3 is TGTGCCAGCAGCTCCCGGGACCGCGGTGAAAAACTGTTTTTT. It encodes CASSSRDRGEKLFF.

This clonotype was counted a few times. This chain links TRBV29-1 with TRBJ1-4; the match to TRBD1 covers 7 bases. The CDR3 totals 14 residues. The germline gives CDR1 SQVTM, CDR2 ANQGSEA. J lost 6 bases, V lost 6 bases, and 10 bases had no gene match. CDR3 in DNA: TGCAGCGTGGGGAACAGGGGCCATGATGAAAAACTGTTTTTT. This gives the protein CSVGNRGHDEKLFF.

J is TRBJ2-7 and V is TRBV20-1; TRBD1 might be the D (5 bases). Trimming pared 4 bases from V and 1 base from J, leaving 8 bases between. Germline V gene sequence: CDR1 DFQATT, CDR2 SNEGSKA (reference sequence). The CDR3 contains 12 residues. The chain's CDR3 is CSATDRSYEQYF. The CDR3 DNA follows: TGCAGTGCTACTGACAGATCCTACGAGCAGTACTTC.

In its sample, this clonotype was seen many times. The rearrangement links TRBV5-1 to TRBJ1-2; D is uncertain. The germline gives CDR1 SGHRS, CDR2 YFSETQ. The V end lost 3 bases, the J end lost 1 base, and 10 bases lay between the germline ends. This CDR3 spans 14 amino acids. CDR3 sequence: CASSSQLFNYGYTF. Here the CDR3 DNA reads TGCGCCAGCAGCTCCCAACTCTTTAACTATGGCTACACCTTC.

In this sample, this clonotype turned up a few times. Here the CDR3 reads CASLLNSATGELFF. The CDR3 DNA sequence: TGTGCCAGCCTATTAAACAGCGCCACCGGGGAGCTGTTTTTT. J is TRBJ2-2 and V is TRBV7-2; no firm D call. This CDR3 region has 14 residues. The V gene's germline CDR1 is SGHTA and CDR2 FQGNSA. The V and J ends lost 8 bases and 4 bases respectively, with 14 bases between them.

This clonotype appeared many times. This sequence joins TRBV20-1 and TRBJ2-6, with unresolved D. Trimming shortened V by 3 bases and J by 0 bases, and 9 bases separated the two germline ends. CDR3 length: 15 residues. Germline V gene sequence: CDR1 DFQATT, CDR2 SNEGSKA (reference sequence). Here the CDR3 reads CSASGPISGANVLTF. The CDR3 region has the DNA TGCAGTGCTAGCGGTCCAATCTCTGGGGCCAACGTCCTGACTTTC.

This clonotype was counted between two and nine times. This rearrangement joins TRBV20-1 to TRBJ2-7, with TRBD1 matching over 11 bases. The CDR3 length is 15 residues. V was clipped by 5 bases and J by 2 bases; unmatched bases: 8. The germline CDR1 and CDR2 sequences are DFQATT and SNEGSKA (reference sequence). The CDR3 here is CSAAPGTGGTYEQYF. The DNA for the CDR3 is TGCAGTGCTGCGCCCGGGACAGGGGGGACCTACGAGCAGTACTTC.

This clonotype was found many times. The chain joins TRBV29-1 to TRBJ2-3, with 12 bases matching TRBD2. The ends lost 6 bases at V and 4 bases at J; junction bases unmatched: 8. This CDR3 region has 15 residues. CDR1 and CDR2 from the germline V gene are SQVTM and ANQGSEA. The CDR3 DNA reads TGCAGCGTCCTAACCCTAGCGGGGGGGGCAGATACGCAGTATTTT. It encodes CSVLTLAGGADTQYF.

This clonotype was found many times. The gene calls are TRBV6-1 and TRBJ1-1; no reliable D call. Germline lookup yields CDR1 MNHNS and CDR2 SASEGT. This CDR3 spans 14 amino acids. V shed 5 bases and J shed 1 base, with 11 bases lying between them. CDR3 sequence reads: CASSNRAANTEAFF. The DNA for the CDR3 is TGTGCCAGCAGTAACCGGGCCGCGAACACTGAAGCTTTCTTT.

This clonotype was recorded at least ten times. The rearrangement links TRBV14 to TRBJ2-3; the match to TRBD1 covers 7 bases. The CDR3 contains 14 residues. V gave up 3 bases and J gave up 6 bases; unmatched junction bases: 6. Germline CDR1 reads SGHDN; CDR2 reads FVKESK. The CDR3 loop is CASSHGRGKDTQYF. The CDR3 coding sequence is TGTGCCAGCAGCCACGGCAGGGGGAAGGATACGCAGTATTTT.

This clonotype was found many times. The CDR3 here is CSVGDINEQYF. The CDR3 DNA reads TGCAGCGTTGGGGACATCAACGAGCAGTACTTC. V gene TRBV29-1 combines with J gene TRBJ2-7; D is perhaps TRBD1 (6 bases). The CDR3 sequence is 11 residues long. The V and J ends lost 4 bases and 5 bases respectively, with 9 bases between them. CDR1 and CDR2 from the germline V gene are SQVTM and ANQGSEA.

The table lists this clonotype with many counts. CDR3 loop: CASSYSGQTNQPQHF. The CDR3 DNA reads as TGTGCCAGCAGTTACTCGGGGCAGACCAATCAGCCCCAGCATTTT. The chain employs TRBV6-5 and TRBJ1-5; tentatively, D is TRBD1 (5 bases). The V end lost 0 bases, the J end lost 3 bases, and 9 bases lay between the germline ends. The CDR3 has 15 residues. Germline assignment: CDR1 MNHEY and CDR2 SVGAGI.

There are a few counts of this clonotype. The CDR3 loop reads CSARAVSYNEQFF. CDR3 DNA: TGCAGTGCTAGGGCCGTCTCCTACAATGAGCAGTTCTTC. J is TRBJ2-1 and V is TRBV20-1, with D unclear. Germline CDR1 DFQATT, CDR2 SNEGSKA (reference sequence). V dropped 3 bases and J dropped 0 bases, with 6 bases sitting between them. This CDR3 region has 13 residues.

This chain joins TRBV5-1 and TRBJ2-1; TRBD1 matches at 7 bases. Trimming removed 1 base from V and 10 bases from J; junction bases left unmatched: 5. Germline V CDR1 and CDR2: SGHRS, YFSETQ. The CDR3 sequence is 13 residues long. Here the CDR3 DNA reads TGCGCCAGCAGCTTGACAGGGGATAGGGAGCAGTTCTTC. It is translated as CASSLTGDREQFF.

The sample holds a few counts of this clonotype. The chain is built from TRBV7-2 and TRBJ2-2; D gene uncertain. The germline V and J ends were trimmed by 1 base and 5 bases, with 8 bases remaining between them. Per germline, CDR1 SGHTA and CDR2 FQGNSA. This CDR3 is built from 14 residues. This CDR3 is CASSLGPSTGELFF. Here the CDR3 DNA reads TGTGCCAGCAGCTTAGGTCCTAGTACCGGGGAGCTGTTTTTT.

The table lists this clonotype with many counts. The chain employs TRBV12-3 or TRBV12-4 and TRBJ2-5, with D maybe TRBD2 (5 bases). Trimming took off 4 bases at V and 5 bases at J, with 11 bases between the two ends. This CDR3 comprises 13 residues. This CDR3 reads CASSSQVAETQYF. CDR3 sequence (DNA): TGTGCCAGCAGTTCGCAGGTAGCGGAGACCCAGTACTTC.

The CDR3 sequence is CASKGYANYEQYF. The CDR3 DNA sequence: TGTGCCAGCAAAGGCTACGCGAATTACGAGCAGTACTTC. The V gene is TRBV7-2, the J gene TRBJ2-7; no definite D call. CDR1 is SGHTA, CDR2 FQGNSA, per germline. The CDR3 is 13 residues long. Trimming stripped 7 bases from V and 4 bases from J, with 14 bases between.